Following are 23 T cell receptor beta chains from one sample sequenced in a study of T cell repertoires in cytomegalovirus infection. TCRdb reanalysed the reads using MiXCR and keeps one entry per CDR3 protein. Of some 160,000 distinct CDR3 sequences listed, more than 15% are singletons. The sequencing input was CD8+ T cells from PBMCs. The origin of the receptors is a human donor in good health (CMV status not recorded). Some clones in this sample may be carry-over from other donors' samples.

This clonotype was observed many times. The chain combines TRBV6-1 with TRBJ2-7, with D perhaps matching TRBD2 (6 bases). The CDR3 contains 13 residues. V was clipped by 6 bases and J by 7 bases, with 16 bases between them. Germline CDR1 MNHNS, CDR2 SASEGT. This chain's CDR3 is CASSFRRDGEQYF. CDR3 nucleotides: TGTGCCAGCAGCTTCCGGCGGGATGGGGAGCAGTACTTC.

The chain links TRBV27 to TRBJ2-3; no firm D call. The germline CDR1 and CDR2 sequences are MNHEY and SMNVEV (reference sequence). Deletions cut 5 bases from V and 3 bases from J, with 12 bases between. This CDR3 contains 14 residues. CDR3 in DNA: TGTGCCAGCAGTAGCGTTACGGGTACAGATACGCAGTATTTT. Translation: CASSSVTGTDTQYF.

This chain joins TRBV7-2 and TRBJ2-1; 14 bases align to TRBD2. Trimming at V came to 5 bases and at J to 9 bases, leaving 21 bases not matched to a gene. Germline assignment: CDR1 SGHTA and CDR2 FQGNSA. There are 20 residues in the CDR3. CDR3 amino acids: CASSPRHLPGLAGVWSEQFF. The CDR3 coding sequence is TGTGCCAGCAGCCCTAGACACCTTCCGGGACTAGCGGGAGTGTGGAGTGAGCAGTTCTTC.

This clonotype has a handful of counts. The CDR3: CASSQPPDLQWYTF. The DNA of the CDR3 is TGTGCCAGCAGCCAACCACCGGACCTACAGTGGTACACCTTC. This chain links TRBV16 with TRBJ1-2; D is unclear. Germline V lookup: CDR1 KGHSY, CDR2 FQNENV. The length of the CDR3 is 14 residues. V was trimmed by 2 bases and J by 11 bases, leaving 18 bases between them.

This clonotype showed up just a few times. The genes are TRBV7-2 and TRBJ2-1, with a possible D match to TRBD2 (5 bases). Germline values: CDR1 SGHTA, CDR2 FQGNSA. The CDR3 runs to 14 residues. Deletions cut 3 bases from V and 5 bases from J, with 11 bases between. The CDR3 DNA is TGTGCCAGCAGCTTTTGGACGGGGAACAATGAGCAGTTCTTC. It is translated as CASSFWTGNNEQFF.

This clonotype has only a few counts. The chain links TRBV7-2 to TRBJ2-7; D is uncertain. The CDR3 covers 13 residues. Trimming took 3 bases from V and 3 from J, leaving 9 bases between them. CDR1 is SGHTA, CDR2 FQGNSA, per germline. CDR3 region: CASSFSEIYEQYF. For the CDR3, the DNA is TGTGCCAGCAGCTTCAGTGAAATCTACGAGCAGTACTTC.

This clonotype has just a few counts. The rearrangement links TRBV11-2 to TRBJ2-7; 7 nucleotides agree with TRBD1. This CDR3 is 13 amino acids long. V lost 8 bases to trimming and J lost 9 bases; unmatched junction nucleotides: 13. Germline V gene lookup returns CDR1 SGHAT and CDR2 FQNNGV. CDR3 DNA sequence: TGTGCCAGCGAGACAGGGACCCTACGAGGGCAGTACTTC. Translation gives CASETGTLRGQYF.

In this sample, this clonotype turned up a few times. The rearrangement links TRBV27 to TRBJ2-7; the D gene is possibly TRBD1 (5 bases). The CDR3 is 15 amino acids. The germline V gene encodes CDR1 MNHEY and CDR2 SMNVEV (reference sequence). The V end was cut by 5 bases, the J end by 2 bases, with 16 bases between. CDR3 DNA: TGTGCCAGCAGTCCCACAGGTTCGTCAACCTACGAGCAGTACTTC. It is translated as CASSPTGSSTYEQYF.

This clonotype was found a few times. This chain joins TRBV19 and TRBJ1-2, with unresolved D. Trimming removed 5 bases at V and 4 bases at J, with 14 bases between. The CDR3 consists of 14 residues. Germline V gene lookup returns CDR1 LNHDA and CDR2 SQIVND (reference sequence). CDR3: CASSLPGLGYGYTF. The DNA for the CDR3 is TGTGCCAGTAGTCTTCCCGGCCTTGGCTATGGCTACACCTTC.

This rearrangement joins TRBV12-3 or TRBV12-4 to TRBJ1-4; D is uncertain. The CDR3 is 11 residues long. The V gene lost 8 bases and the J gene lost 11 bases, with 12 bases spanning the gap. CDR3 nucleotides: TGTGCCAGCTTGACTCCGGGTAAACTGTTTTTT. Translating it yields CASLTPGKLFF.

The sample holds a few counts of this clonotype. The V call is TRBV9, the J call TRBJ2-7; D is unclear. This CDR3 comprises 15 residues. CDR1 SGDLS and CDR2 YYNGEE come from the germline V gene. Trimming left V 0 bases short and J 2 bases short, with 12 bases between. CDR3 sequence: CASSVGDQYTYEQYF. CDR3 coding DNA: TGTGCCAGCAGCGTAGGAGACCAGTACACCTACGAGCAGTACTTC.

Only a few counts were recorded for this clonotype. The CDR3 spells CASSLVKAGNTGELFF. CDR3 nucleotide sequence: TGTGCCAGCAGCTTGGTGAAAGCAGGGAACACCGGGGAGCTGTTTTTT. V and J are TRBV5-5 and TRBJ2-2; D is undetermined. Germline loops: CDR1 SGHKS, CDR2 YYEKEE (reference sequence). This CDR3 has 16 residues. The V and J ends lost 0 bases and 1 base respectively, with 10 bases between them.

The rearrangement joins TRBV19 to TRBJ2-1; D might be TRBD2 (5 bases). This CDR3 contains 13 residues. The germline V and J ends were trimmed by 3 bases and 3 bases, with 6 bases remaining between them. Germline values: CDR1 LNHDA, CDR2 SQIVND (reference sequence). This CDR3 is CASSMGDYNEQFF. The CDR3 bases are TGTGCCAGTAGTATGGGAGACTACAATGAGCAGTTCTTC.

The chain recombines TRBV6-2 or TRBV6-3 with TRBJ1-2; D gene uncertain. V was shortened by 0 bases and J by 3 bases, with 14 bases between the two germline ends. Germline V gene lookup returns CDR1 MNHEY and CDR2 SVGEGT. This CDR3 has 16 amino acids. The CDR3 region is CASSYSTIAGYYGYTF. CDR3 sequence (DNA): TGTGCCAGCAGTTACTCTACGATCGCAGGATACTATGGCTACACCTTC.

This rearrangement joins TRBV7-9 to TRBJ2-7; TRBD1 matches at 8 bases. Germline lookup yields CDR1 SEHNR and CDR2 FQNEAQ (reference sequence). J gave up 4 bases and V 7 bases, and 12 bases lay outside the gene matches. CDR3 length: 15 residues. As DNA, the CDR3 is TGTGCCAGCACCAGCACGTCGGACAGGGCGTACGAGCAGTACTTC. It specifies CASTSTSDRAYEQYF. The full variable domain, completed using reference TRBV7-9 and TRBJ2-7, is DTGVSQNPRHKITKRGQNVTFRCDPISEHNRLYWYRQTLGQGPEFLTYFQNEAQLEKSRLLSDRFSAERPKGSFSTLEIQRTEQGDSAMYLCASTSTSDRAYEQYFGPGTRLTVT.

This clonotype was counted only a few times. V and J are TRBV28 and TRBJ2-5; 14 nucleotides align to TRBD2. Trimming took 5 bases from V and 5 from J; bases not matched to a gene: 7. The germline V gene has CDR1 MDHEN and CDR2 SYDVKM. This CDR3 region has 16 residues. The DNA of the CDR3 is TGTGCCAGCAGTGATGGACTAGCGGGAGGCGTGGAGACCCAGTACTTC. Protein sequence: CASSDGLAGGVETQYF. Full variable domain (missing parts from reference TRBV28 and TRBJ2-5): DVKVTQSSRYLVKRTGEKVFLECVQDMDHENMFWYRQDPGLGLRLIYFSYDVKMKEKGDIPEGYSVSREKKERFSLILESASTNQTSMYLCASSDGLAGGVETQYFGPGTRLLVL.

This clonotype was picked up a small number of times. The chain is built from TRBV10-1 and TRBJ2-3; D remains unclear. Trimming pared 0 bases from V and 0 bases from J, leaving 7 bases between. Germline CDR1 is WNHNN and CDR2 is SYGVQD (reference sequence). The CDR3 runs 15 residues. In DNA form, the CDR3 reads TGCGCCAGCAGTGAGTCAGTGGGAAGCACAGATACGCAGTATTTT. Translated: CASSESVGSTDTQYF.

The rearrangement uses TRBV28 and TRBJ2-5; 8 bases are a match to TRBD2. The CDR3 has 15 amino acids. Looked up from germline, CDR1 is MDHEN and CDR2 is SYDVKM. Unmatched junction bases numbered 11, after V lost 7 bases and J lost 4 bases. The CDR3 DNA sequence: TGTGCCAGCACCCGGGAGGGCCTAGAAGGAGAGACCCAGTACTTC. Translating gives CASTREGLEGETQYF.

Only a few counts were recorded for this clonotype. This chain joins TRBV6-2 or TRBV6-3 and TRBJ2-7; D remains ambiguous. The germline V and J ends were trimmed by 3 bases and 2 bases, with 14 bases remaining between them. The germline V gene has CDR1 MNHEY and CDR2 SVGEGT. The CDR3 has 15 amino acids. The CDR3 bases are TGTGCCAGCAGTTATTTCAGAAGCGAAACCTACGAGCAGTACTTC. Residues: CASSYFRSETYEQYF.

This clonotype appeared a few times. The genes are TRBV19 and TRBJ2-4, with TRBD1 identical over 9 bases. CDR3 size: 13 residues. J lost 8 bases, V lost 8 bases, and 7 bases had no gene match. The germline V gene has CDR1 LNHDA and CDR2 SQIVND (reference sequence). This CDR3 is CASGGTGWDIQYF. DNA for the CDR3: TGTGCCAGTGGGGGGACAGGGTGGGACATTCAGTACTTC.

The chain joins TRBV7-2 to TRBJ2-1, with TRBD2 matching over 7 bases. After removal of 2 bases from V and 2 bases from J, the junction contained 9 bases not matched to a gene. The CDR3 has 17 residues. Germline loops: CDR1 SGHTA, CDR2 FQGNSA. The CDR3 loop reads CASSLRWEGQAYNEQFF. For the CDR3, the DNA is TGTGCCAGCAGCTTAAGGTGGGAGGGTCAGGCCTACAATGAGCAGTTCTTC.

This clonotype appeared many times. The chain links TRBV7-8 to TRBJ2-2; a weak D match, TRBD2 (6 bases). The length of the CDR3 is 16 residues. V was cut by 1 base and J by 6 bases, with 15 bases left in between. Germline-derived CDR1 and CDR2 are SGHVS and FQNEAQ. The CDR3 is CASSLGGTPIAGELFF. As DNA, the CDR3 is TGTGCCAGCAGCTTAGGGGGGACTCCTATTGCCGGGGAGCTGTTTTTT.

This clonotype was seen repeatedly, ten times or more. The chain links TRBV7-9 to TRBJ2-5; no reliable D call. CDR1 is SEHNR and CDR2 is FQNEAQ in the germline V gene (reference sequence). This CDR3 is built from 13 residues. V was clipped by 1 base and J by 4 bases, with 7 bases between them. CDR3 loop: CASSLGPRETQYF. The CDR3 nucleotides are TGTGCCAGCAGCTTAGGACCCCGAGAGACCCAGTACTTC. Combining the CDR3 with reference TRBV7-9 and TRBJ2-5 gives the whole variable domain DTGVSQNPRHKITKRGQNVTFRCDPISEHNRLYWYRQTLGQGPEFLTYFQNEAQLEKSRLLSDRFSAERPKGSFSTLEIQRTEQGDSAMYLCASSLGPRETQYFGPGTRLLVL.